What follows are 20 T cell receptor beta chains derived from one specimen sequenced in a study of beta chain features in type 1 diabetes (dated by TCRdb to 2016 to 2019). The library was prepared using the immunoSEQ multiplex PCR assay. The entire amount of isolated RNA was reverse transcribed using the High Capacity cDNA Reverse Transcription Kit, so the sequenced TCRB transcripts were expressed ones. Imported from immuneACCESS, the table was reduced by TCRdb to in-frame sequences with V and J called. These copies leave out some clones; in studies compared against another copy, an unresolved V gene accounts for under half, and the cause of the remainder is not known. In all, the sample holds 350,000 or so clones, and around a fifth of those were seen once. The ten largest clonotypes hold approximately 0.041% of the sample. The sample consisted of naive CD4+ T cells from blood. Per the publication, the cell subset or site label means: true naive CD4+ T cells. The receptor set was obtained from a woman between 18 and 29 years old in good health.

V usage is TRBV6-1 and J usage is TRBJ2-3; 9 bases are shared with TRBD2. With 6 bases clipped from V and 5 bases from J, the junction kept 9 bases outside the gene matches. Germline V CDR1 and CDR2: MNHNS, SASEGT. This CDR3 spans 15 amino acids. The CDR3 nucleotides read TGTGCCAGCAGGCCGACTAGCGGATACAGAGATACGCAGTATTTT. Amino acid sequence: CASRPTSGYRDTQYF.

The chain employs TRBV19 and TRBJ2-1; D gene unclear. V was cut by 4 bases and J by 9 bases, with 4 bases left in between. The germline V gene has CDR1 LNHDA and CDR2 SQIVND (reference sequence). This CDR3 comprises 10 residues. The CDR3 region has the DNA TGTGCCAGTAGTACGGGTGAGCAGTTCTTC. It codes for CASSTGEQFF.

This clone was seen a few times. The chain employs TRBV5-4 and TRBJ2-5; D might be TRBD1 (5 bases). CDR3 length: 17 amino acids. Between the trimmed V and J ends, which lost 0 bases and 4 bases, there was a span of 19 bases. The V gene's germline CDR1 is SGHNT and CDR2 YYREEE (reference sequence). CDR3 amino acids: CASSLAALPGSTETQYF. CDR3 DNA: TGTGCCAGCAGCTTGGCAGCGCTCCCAGGGTCCACAGAGACCCAGTACTTC.

The chain links TRBV29-1 to TRBJ2-7; TRBD2 matches at 13 bases. This CDR3 spans 16 amino acids. The V gene end was trimmed by 7 bases and the J gene end by 2 bases; junction bases not matched to a gene: 11. Germline V CDR1 and CDR2: SQVTM, ANQGSEA. The DNA for the CDR3 is TGCAGCGCTCGGACTAGCGGGAGCGATGTTGCCTACGAGCAGTACTTC. Translating gives CSARTSGSDVAYEQYF.

The chain carries TRBV5-1 and TRBJ2-6, with 8 positions matching TRBD1. CDR3 length equals 16 residues. Germline V gene sequence: CDR1 SGHRS, CDR2 YFSETQ. The junction had 4 bases not matched to a gene; V was cut back by 1 base and J by 4 bases. CDR3 sequence (DNA): TGCGCCAGCAGCTTGCAGGGGGCGCCAGGGGCCAACGTCCTGACTTTC. It codes for CASSLQGAPGANVLTF. Full variable domain (missing parts from reference TRBV5-1 and TRBJ2-6): KAGVTQTPRYLIKTRGQQVTLSCSPISGHRSVSWYQQTPGQGLQFLFEYFSETQRNKGNFPGRFSGRQFSNSRSEMNVSTLELGDSALYLCASSLQGAPGANVLTFGAGSRLTVL.

This clone was observed a few times. V usage is TRBV5-4 and J usage is TRBJ1-1; D possibly corresponds to TRBD1 (6 bases). Germline V gene sequence: CDR1 SGHNT, CDR2 YYREEE (reference sequence). CDR3 size: 15 residues. V shed 0 bases and J shed 1 base, with 10 bases lying between them. CDR3 sequence reads: CASSLGVRGNTEAFF. CDR3 in DNA: TGTGCCAGCAGCTTGGGAGTCAGGGGGAACACTGAAGCTTTCTTT.

This clone appeared a few times. The V call is TRBV7-9, the J call TRBJ1-2, with D unresolved. This CDR3 has 13 amino acids. Germline V CDR1 and CDR2: SEHNR, FQNEAQ (reference sequence). V dropped 3 bases and J dropped 5 bases, with 10 bases sitting between them. Here the CDR3 reads CASSFGRNYGYTF. CDR3 bases: TGTGCCAGCAGCTTTGGCAGGAATTATGGCTACACCTTC.

The sample holds a few counts of this clone. This chain uses TRBV30 with TRBJ2-6; D is unresolved. CDR1 is GTSNPN, CDR2 SVGIG, per germline (reference sequence). Deletions cut 0 bases from V and 2 bases from J, with 11 bases between. CDR3 length: 16 residues. The CDR3 coding sequence is TGTGCCTGGAGTGTACGTCGTAGAACTGGGGCCAACGTCCTGACTTTC. This gives the protein CAWSVRRRTGANVLTF.

CDR3 nucleotides: TGTGCCTGGAGTTTTGGGACTCTGGGGGATACGCAGTATTTT. Protein sequence: CAWSFGTLGDTQYF. The genes are TRBV30 and TRBJ2-3, with D perhaps matching TRBD2 (6 bases). The CDR3 contains 14 residues. Germline CDR1 reads GTSNPN; CDR2 reads SVGIG (reference sequence). The V end was cut by 2 bases, the J end by 6 bases, with 15 bases between.

J is TRBJ1-4 and V is TRBV29-1; D not certain. CDR3 length: 13 residues. Per the germline V gene, CDR1 is SQVTM and CDR2 is ANQGSEA. Trimming took 3 bases from V and 8 from J, leaving 13 bases between them. The CDR3 loop is CSVEVRFGEKLFF. CDR3 sequence (DNA): TGCAGCGTTGAGGTGCGGTTTGGCGAAAAACTGTTTTTT.

The V call is TRBV4-2, the J call TRBJ2-5, with D perhaps matching TRBD2 (6 bases). V lost 0 bases and J 0 bases, leaving 17 bases between the germline ends. This CDR3 is 18 amino acids long. From germline, CDR1 is LGHNA and CDR2 YNFKEQ. The CDR3 bases are TGTGCCAGCAGCCAAGATTTAGGGAGGCCTTGGGACCAAGAGACCCAGTACTTC. Translated, it gives CASSQDLGRPWDQETQYF.

The chain is built from TRBV7-8 and TRBJ2-7, with D tentatively TRBD2 (6 bases). Trimming pared 7 bases from V and 0 bases from J, leaving 13 bases between. Per the germline V gene, CDR1 is SGHVS and CDR2 is FQNEAQ. This CDR3 comprises 14 residues. The CDR3 protein is CASISEGSSYEQYF. The CDR3 coding sequence is TGTGCCAGCATCTCGGAGGGCAGCTCCTACGAGCAGTACTTC.

This clone came up a few times. The chain links TRBV7-9 to TRBJ2-5, with D unclear. V dropped 4 bases and J dropped 3 bases, with 9 bases sitting between them. Germline lookup yields CDR1 SEHNR and CDR2 FQNEAQ (reference sequence). There are 13 residues in the CDR3. The CDR3 reads CASSSNTKETQYF. CDR3 sequence (DNA): TGTGCCAGCAGCTCCAATACTAAAGAGACCCAGTACTTC.

This clone was seen only a few times. The rearrangement joins TRBV14 to TRBJ2-1; the D gene is possibly TRBD1 (6 bases). The CDR3 loop spans 14 amino acids. Germline lookup yields CDR1 SGHDN and CDR2 FVKESK. V dropped 2 bases and J dropped 6 bases, with 11 bases sitting between them. In nucleotides, the CDR3 is TGTGCCAGCAGCCAACGTTTGGGGGCCAATGAGCAGTTCTTC. This sequence encodes CASSQRLGANEQFF.

The rearrangement joins TRBV27 to TRBJ2-7, with TRBD2 matching 8 bases. This CDR3 has 15 residues. Germline V gives CDR1 MNHEY, CDR2 SMNVEV (reference sequence). V trimming: 7 bases; J trimming: 5 bases; junction bases outside the gene matches: 13. CDR3 bases: TGTGCCAGCAAACCTTCGGGAGGGGGTTCCCACGAGCAGTACTTC. This translates into CASKPSGGGSHEQYF.

This clone was seen more than once but under ten times. V is TRBV18 and J is TRBJ2-5, with TRBD2 identical over 7 bases. The CDR3 runs to 15 residues. Germline CDR1 is KGHSH and CDR2 is LQKENI. With 3 bases clipped from V and 2 bases from J, the junction kept 6 bases outside the gene matches. The CDR3 reads CASSPSWGGQETQYF. Here the CDR3 DNA reads TGTGCCAGCTCACCGTCCTGGGGGGGACAAGAGACCCAGTACTTC.

This clone was seen only a few times. This chain uses TRBV13 with TRBJ2-4; TRBD2 agrees at 7 bases. CDR1 is PRHDT and CDR2 is FYEKMQ in the germline V gene (reference sequence). Germline trimming cut 5 bases from V and 3 bases from J; bases unmatched to any gene: 7. This CDR3 has 15 amino acids. CDR3 nucleotides: TGTGCCAGCAGCACCCTGCGGGGGAGCAAAAACATTCAGTACTTC. Translated: CASSTLRGSKNIQYF. The whole variable domain, remainder taken from reference TRBV13 and TRBJ2-4, is AAGVIQSPRHLIKEKRETATLKCYPIPRHDTVYWYQQGPGQDPQFLISFYEKMQSDKGSIPDRFSAQQFSDYHSELNMSSLELGDSALYFCASSTLRGSKNIQYFGAGTRLSVL.

CDR3 in DNA: TGTGCCAGCAGCTTCGGACAGGACTACGAGCAGTACTTC. This sequence encodes CASSFGQDYEQYF. The genes are TRBV5-4 and TRBJ2-7, with 7 bases aligning to TRBD1. CDR1 is SGHNT, CDR2 YYREEE, per germline (reference sequence). The CDR3 has 13 amino acids. With 2 bases clipped from V and 3 bases from J, the junction kept 2 bases outside the gene matches. The entire variable domain, with the rest obtained from reference TRBV5-4 and TRBJ2-7, is as follows: ETGVTQSPTHLIKTRGQQVTLRCSSQSGHNTVSWYQQALGQGPQFIFQYYREEENGRGNFPPRFSGLQFPNYSSELNVNALELDDSALYLCASSFGQDYEQYFGPGTRLTVT.

This clone was seen a handful of times. The rearrangement uses TRBV7-9 and TRBJ1-3, with TRBD1 matching over 7 bases. The trim removed 6 bases at V and 0 bases at J, leaving 2 bases unmatched. CDR3 length equals 14 residues. Per germline, CDR1 SEHNR and CDR2 FQNEAQ (reference sequence). The CDR3: CASSYRGSGNTIYF. CDR3 bases: TGTGCCAGCAGTTACAGGGGCTCTGGAAACACCATATATTTT.

This clone occurred a few times. Here the CDR3 reads CASSILSGGGTDTQYF. CDR3 bases: TGTGCCAGCAGCATACTAAGCGGGGGCGGCACAGATACGCAGTATTTT. This chain links TRBV7-9 with TRBJ2-3; TRBD2 agrees at 8 bases. From germline, CDR1 is SEHNR and CDR2 FQNEAQ (reference sequence). Trimming removed 5 bases from V and 1 base from J; junction bases left unmatched: 8. The CDR3 has 16 amino acids. Supplemented by reference TRBV7-9 and TRBJ2-3, the full variable domain reads DTGVSQNPRHKITKRGQNVTFRCDPISEHNRLYWYRQTLGQGPEFLTYFQNEAQLEKSRLLSDRFSAERPKGSFSTLEIQRTEQGDSAMYLCASSILSGGGTDTQYFGPGTRLTVL.